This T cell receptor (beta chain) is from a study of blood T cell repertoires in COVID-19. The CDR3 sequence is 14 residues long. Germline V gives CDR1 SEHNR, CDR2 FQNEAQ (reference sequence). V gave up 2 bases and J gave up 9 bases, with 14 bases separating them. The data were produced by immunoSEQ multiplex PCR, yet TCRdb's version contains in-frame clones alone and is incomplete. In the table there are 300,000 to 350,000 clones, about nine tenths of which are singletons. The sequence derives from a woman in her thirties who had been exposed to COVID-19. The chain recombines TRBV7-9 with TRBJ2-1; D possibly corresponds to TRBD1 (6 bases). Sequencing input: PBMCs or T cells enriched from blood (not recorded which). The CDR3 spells CASSLYNRVGEQFF. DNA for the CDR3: TGTGCCAGCAGCTTATACAACAGGGTGGGTGAGCAGTTCTTC.